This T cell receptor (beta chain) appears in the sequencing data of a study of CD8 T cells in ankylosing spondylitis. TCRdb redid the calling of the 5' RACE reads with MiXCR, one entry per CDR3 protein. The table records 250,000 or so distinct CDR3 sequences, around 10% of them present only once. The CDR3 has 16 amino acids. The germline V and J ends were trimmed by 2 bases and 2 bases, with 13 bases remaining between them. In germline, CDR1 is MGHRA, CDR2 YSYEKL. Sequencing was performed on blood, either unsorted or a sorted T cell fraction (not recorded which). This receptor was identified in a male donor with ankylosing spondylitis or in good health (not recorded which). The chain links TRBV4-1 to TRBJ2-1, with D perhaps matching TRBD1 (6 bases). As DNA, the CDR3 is TGCGCCAGCAGCCAACCCGAGGGGGTGGCCTACAATGAGCAGTTCTTC. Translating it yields CASSQPEGVAYNEQFF.